This T cell receptor (beta chain) was sequenced in a study of shared clonotypes between healthy human individuals. Study-level findings and limits: The authors sampled blood alone, and tissue repertoires likely differ. The generation probabilities recorded for non-shared clonotypes fell below those of clonotypes shared by all four donors. Naive subsets, compared against memory subsets, generally had larger estimated richness values.

For this clone: The antigen is unknown.

This was a deep-level run. Clones were read by immunoSEQ multiplex PCR, and TCRdb kept only the in-frame ones, dropping some. The sample has roughly 2,500,000 clones, approximately 94% seen once. V was shortened by 7 bases and J by 4 bases, with 11 bases between the two germline ends. Germline loops: CDR1 MNHNS, CDR2 SASEGT. This CDR3 comprises 13 residues. The TCR comes from a young man in good health. Some clones in this sample may be carry-over from other donors' samples. The V and J genes are TRBV6-1 and TRBJ1-3; perhaps TRBD1 as D (5 bases). Sequencing was done on a sample of naive CD4+ T cells from PBMCs. Stated subset: CD45RA+ positively selected. CDR3 in amino acids: CASTMTEGNTIYF. The CDR3 region has the DNA TGTGCCAGCACCATGACAGAAGGAAACACCATATATTTT.